The 14 T cell receptor beta chains reported below all come from one sample, sequenced in a study of radiation and T cells in renal cell carcinoma. Time point described: blood 4 weeks post-SBRT, at nephrectomy. As to treatment: 15 Gy SBRT to primary tumor, nephrectomy 4 weeks later. Assay: immunoSEQ multiplex PCR; the TCRdb copy retains only in-frame clones and omits some. Seen here are tens of thousands of clones, around four fifths observed once, and the top ten hold around 9.4%. Source: blood, taken from a patient whose treatment included radiotherapy and nephrectomy. The receptors were sampled from a man in his fifties or sixties with renal cell carcinoma.

The rearrangement joins TRBV6-1 to TRBJ1-2; D is uncertain. Trimming shortened V by 6 bases and J by 4 bases, and 6 bases separated the two germline ends. CDR3 size: 11 residues. CDR1 and CDR2 from the germline V gene are MNHNS and SASEGT. In DNA, the CDR3 is TGTGCCAGCAGGATCAGCTATGGCTACACCTTC. As protein: CASRISYGYTF.

V and J are TRBV15 and TRBJ2-3; possibly TRBD2 for D (5 bases). Trimming removed 0 bases from V and 6 bases from J, with 7 bases in between. The CDR3 contains 13 residues. Looked up from germline, CDR1 is LNHNV and CDR2 is YYDKDF (reference sequence). CDR3 in DNA: TGTGCCACCAGCAGAGACCCGGGGGATACGCAGTATTTT. It specifies CATSRDPGDTQYF.

The chain carries TRBV6-5 and TRBJ1-1, with D unclear. The CDR3 spans 16 residues. In germline, CDR1 is MNHEY, CDR2 SVGAGI. Trimming pared 2 bases from V and 0 bases from J, leaving 13 bases between. As DNA, the CDR3 is TGTGCCAGCAGTTACATCAGCTCCTTTATGAACACTGAAGCTTTCTTT. Its protein product is CASSYISSFMNTEAFF.

This clone came up a few times. The chain employs TRBV4-3 and TRBJ1-1, with D uncertain. From germline, CDR1 is LGHNA and CDR2 YSLEER. V was clipped by 8 bases and J by 5 bases, with 15 bases between them. CDR3 size: 13 residues. The CDR3 region has the DNA TGCGCCAGCTCCCCCTCCCCGAGAACTGAAGCTTTCTTT. Its protein is CASSPSPRTEAFF.

The rearrangement links TRBV10-3 to TRBJ2-3; 10 bases fit TRBD2. V was clipped by 10 bases and J by 1 base; unmatched bases: 5. The CDR3 runs to 14 residues. Per germline, CDR1 ENHRY and CDR2 SYGVKD. CDR3 region: CASKRGGGTDTQYF. DNA of the CDR3: TGTGCCAGTAAGCGGGGGGGAGGCACAGATACGCAGTATTTT.

V is TRBV6-5 and J is TRBJ2-1; 11 positions agree with TRBD2. Germline CDR1 reads MNHEY; CDR2 reads SVGAGI. J lost 6 bases, V lost 4 bases, and 5 bases had no gene match. The CDR3 covers 15 residues. The CDR3 region has the DNA TGTGCCAGCAGTTCTTCCGGGACTAGCGGCAATGAGCAGTTCTTC. Its translation is CASSSSGTSGNEQFF.

The rearrangement links TRBV19 to TRBJ2-1; TRBD1 might be the D (6 bases). The germline CDR1 and CDR2 sequences are LNHDA and SQIVND (reference sequence). This CDR3 contains 14 residues. The V and J ends lost 3 bases and 10 bases respectively, with 16 bases between them. CDR3 DNA sequence: TGTGCCAGTAGTATCCGGACAGCCGTTGGGGAGCAGTTCTTC. This translates into CASSIRTAVGEQFF.

This chain joins TRBV4-3 and TRBJ2-3; 11 bases match TRBD2. This CDR3 contains 15 residues. Germline V gene lookup returns CDR1 LGHNA and CDR2 YSLEER. Germline trimming cut 1 base from V and 14 bases from J; bases unmatched to any gene: 11. CDR3: CASSQVASGGLRAYF. The CDR3 region has the DNA TGCGCCAGCAGCCAAGTGGCTAGCGGGGGGCTCCGAGCGTATTTT.

The chain couples TRBV5-1 to TRBJ2-3, with 7 bases aligning to TRBD2. Germline loops: CDR1 SGHRS, CDR2 YFSETQ. V lost 6 bases, J lost 4 bases, and 14 bases stayed unmatched. CDR3 size: 16 residues. The CDR3 sequence is CASTDPGGSEADTQYF. CDR3 nucleotide sequence: TGCGCCAGCACCGACCCGGGCGGGAGCGAGGCAGATACGCAGTATTTT.

This clone has a handful of counts. The chain combines TRBV2 with TRBJ2-3; perhaps TRBD2 as D (7 bases). The CDR3 is 14 residues long. Looked up from germline, CDR1 is SNHLY and CDR2 is FYNNEI. V was clipped by 7 bases and J by 6 bases, with 17 bases between them. For the CDR3, the DNA is TGTGCCAGCATGAGGGGGGGATCGGCCGATACGCAGTATTTT. Its protein is CASMRGGSADTQYF.

The genes are TRBV11-3 and TRBJ2-3; 7 nucleotides align to TRBD1. After removal of 5 bases from V and 4 bases from J, the junction contained 3 bases not matched to a gene. This CDR3 region has 13 residues. Germline values: CDR1 SGHNT, CDR2 YENEEA. The CDR3 sequence: CASSEGGADTQYF. The CDR3, as DNA: TGTGCCAGCAGCGAAGGGGGCGCAGATACGCAGTATTTT.

This chain links TRBV6-1 with TRBJ1-3; D possibly corresponds to TRBD1 (5 bases). CDR3 length equals 15 residues. Trimming cost V 4 bases and J 0 bases, with 10 bases left between them. Germline CDR1 is MNHNS and CDR2 is SASEGT. DNA of the CDR3: TGTGCCAGCAGTGGTGTGGGACTCTCTGGAAACACCATATATTTT. Translating gives CASSGVGLSGNTIYF.

V and J are TRBV2 and TRBJ2-7; the match to TRBD2 covers 8 bases. The J segment lost 4 bases and the V segment lost 8 bases, leaving 4 bases of the junction unmatched. This CDR3 region has 12 residues. CDR1 is SNHLY, CDR2 FYNNEI, per germline. The CDR3, as DNA: TGTGCCAGCCAGCGGGAGAGATACGAGCAGTACTTC. As protein: CASQRERYEQYF. The full variable domain, with the rest looked up from reference TRBV2 and TRBJ2-7, is EPEVTQTPSHQVTQMGQEVILRCVPISNHLYFYWYRQILGQKVEFLVSFYNNEISEKSEIFDDQFSVERPDGSNFTLKIRSTKLEDSAMYFCASQRERYEQYFGPGTRLTVT.

The chain recombines TRBV4-3 with TRBJ2-3, with TRBD2 identical over 10 bases. The CDR3 has 17 residues. The V gene end was trimmed by 2 bases and the J gene end by 5 bases; junction bases not matched to a gene: 10. Germline CDR1 is LGHNA and CDR2 is YSLEER. CDR3 in DNA: TGCGCCAGCAGCCAAAGCCCTCTAGCGGGGGTAGTAGATACGCAGTATTTT. It specifies CASSQSPLAGVVDTQYF.